This TCR beta chain stems from a study of blood T cell repertoires in COVID-19. Study-wide context: Samples of COVID-19 (acute and convalescent) were obtained from the United States, Italy and Spain.

Per the original data handling: Researchers report that nucleated cell counts were estimated from reference gene primer amplification. The repertoire was sequenced with immunoSEQ multiplex PCR; TCRdb's copy has only in-frame clones and lacks some. V and J calls and clone size come straight from that table; D and trimming were deduced from the DNA. The profile covers tens of thousands of clones, with roughly 87% appearing a single time and roughly 12% taken by the ten largest. The sample taken for sequencing was peripheral blood. The receptor's source is a man older than 75 with acute or convalescent COVID-19.

Here the CDR3 reads CASSLATGGRNTIYF. Written as DNA, the CDR3 is TGTGCCAGCAGCTTAGCAACAGGCGGCCGGAACACCATATATTTT. The chain is built from TRBV11-2 and TRBJ1-3; tentatively, D is TRBD1 (5 bases). In germline, CDR1 is SGHAT, CDR2 FQNNGV. The CDR3 loop spans 15 amino acids. The ends were cut back, 1 base at V and 7 bases at J, with 14 bases in the middle.